This T cell receptor beta chain was observed in a study of OX40 agonist ivuxolimab in advanced cancers. Study background: As their treatment, patients were administered ivuxolimab, an agonistic anti-OX40 (CD134) antibody.

The CDR3 runs 16 residues. Germline CDR1 is LNHNV and CDR2 is YYDKDF (reference sequence). V shed 0 bases and J 3 bases; nucleotides not matched to a gene: 6. The data were produced by immunoSEQ multiplex PCR, yet TCRdb's version contains in-frame clones alone and is incomplete. In the table there are about 51,000 clones, 80% to 85% of which are singletons. This clone turned up a few times. The material sequenced was CD4+ or CD8+ T cells sorted from blood, taken in a trial of the OX40 agonist ivuxolimab. The origin of this receptor is an adult with an advanced solid tumor such as melanoma, head and neck, liver or kidney cancer. The chain carries TRBV15 and TRBJ2-7, with 9 bases identical to TRBD1. CDR3 sequence: CATSRDLPGQGYEQYF. CDR3 bases: TGTGCCACCAGCAGAGACTTACCGGGACAGGGCTACGAGCAGTACTTC.